This T cell receptor beta chain was captured by sequencing in a study of blood T cells in healthy people across ages. Findings of the study overall: Compared with aged donors, long-lived donors showed fewer expanded clones, suggesting selection.

A second PCR of about 7 to 11 cycles used a sample-barcoded 5' primer and a J-beta primer mix. TCRdb used MiXCR to reprocess the 5' RACE reads, holding one entry per CDR3 protein. The repertoire holds about 1.5 million distinct CDR3 sequences, approximately 42% seen once, with 7.9% in the top ten. Every donor provided 8.5 to 10 milliliters of peripheral blood. Details on this clonotype: Its antigen remains unidentified.

CDR1 and CDR2 (germline): SGHRS, YFSETQ. The CDR3 contains 16 residues. Trimming took 3 bases from V and 1 from J; bases not matched to a gene: 9. The source material was blood. The chain joins TRBV5-1 to TRBJ1-1, with 7 bases matching TRBD1. The receptor was derived from a woman aged 18 to 35 in good health. The CDR3 region is CASSWGDSFRNTEAFF. The DNA of the CDR3 is TGCGCCAGCAGCTGGGGGGACAGCTTTCGGAACACTGAAGCTTTCTTT.